Described below is a single TCR beta chain sequence and its context. The sample is drawn from a study of human T cells and chemical hapten exposure. Overall study: Donors were sensitized with 2% DPC on the upper inner arm.

Stated time point: patch test 1, 2 weeks after DPC sensitization. Described treatment: therapeutic diphenylcyclopropenone sensitization with weekly scalp DPC. Those who donated were patients with alopecia, 18 to 70 years of age, and suitable for DPC. The trim removed 8 bases at V and 4 bases at J, leaving 13 bases unmatched. The CDR3 runs to 16 residues. TCRdb reanalysed the RACE reads using MiXCR and keeps one entry per CDR3 protein. There are under 450,000 distinct CDR3 sequences in the sample; 4.8% occur only once, and around 2% lies in the top ten. This sample comprised whole blood, obtained in connection with sensitization to the hapten diphenylcyclopropenone (DPC). The sequence was collected from a woman between 45 and 60 years old with alopecia areata. Some clones in this sample may be carry-over from other donors' samples. The V and J genes are TRBV12-3 or TRBV12-4 and TRBJ2-3; TRBD2 aligns across 9 bases. The CDR3: CASGWGLAGFADTQYF. CDR3 sequence (DNA): TGTGCCAGCGGCTGGGGCCTAGCGGGATTTGCAGATACGCAGTATTTT.